Each of the 11 T cell receptor beta chains below was sequenced from the same sample in a study of tumor and adjacent non-tumor tissue in lung cancer (dated by TCRdb to between 2018 and 2020). Preparation of the library involved multiplex PCR. This sample was sequenced with an Illumina HiSeq 2500. Following protocols modified from ARM-PCR, the researchers constructed TCRbeta libraries through three rounds of nested PCR with primers (Table S4). The public sequencing data were trimmed at Q25 with fastp and processed into clonotypes with MiXCR by TCRdb, which kept only in-frame beta chains. Each CDR3 protein gets just one entry, which takes the most common genes and DNA from the rows behind it. Counted in this sample were approximately 120,000 distinct CDR3 sequences; 60% to 80% of them appeared once. The ten largest clones take up about 40% of the sample. RNA was isolated from bulk unsorted tissue, and RNA quality was assessed with a NanoDrop ND-1000 and an Agilent 2100.

The sample consisted of lung tumor tissue. These receptors originate from a woman between 55 and 75 years old with non-small cell lung cancer.

This rearrangement joins TRBV20-1 to TRBJ1-2; 10 bases align to TRBD1. The V gene end was trimmed by 8 bases and the J gene end by 8 bases; junction bases not matched to a gene: 14. The CDR3 spans 14 residues. Per germline, CDR1 DFQATT and CDR2 SNEGSKA (reference sequence). CDR3 protein: CSTHTGTGVKGYTF. The CDR3 nucleotides are TGCAGTACTCATACCGGGACAGGGGTAAAAGGCTACACCTTC.

In the case of this clonotype: A junction end diverges from the germline sequence, so it may reflect a read error. The V call is TRBV6-2 or TRBV6-3, the J call TRBJ1-5; no reliable D call. This CDR3 comprises 15 residues. Germline assignment: CDR1 MNHEY and CDR2 SVGEGT. The CDR3 spells CASSSVWKTNQPRHF. CDR3 DNA: TGTGCCAGTAGTTCCGTTTGGAAAACCAATCAGCCCCGGCATTTT.

V and J are TRBV24-1 and TRBJ1-5; weak D call: TRBD1 (5 bases). The ends were cut back, 10 bases at V and 1 base at J, with 10 bases in the middle. The germline V gene encodes CDR1 KGHDR and CDR2 SFDVKD. This CDR3 contains 13 residues. CDR3 residues: CATATVSNQPQHF. The DNA of the CDR3 is TGTGCCACGGCGACAGTAAGCAATCAGCCCCAGCATTTT.

Details on this clonotype: At one end the junction does not follow the germline gene, possibly because of a read error. This CDR3 is CSATKEGRGSHLHF. CDR3 in DNA: TGCAGTGCTACTAAAGAGGGCCGGGGGTCACACCTCCACTTT. The chain uses TRBV20-1 and TRBJ1-6; tentative D call: TRBD1 (5 bases). The CDR3 spans 14 residues. Germline loops: CDR1 DFQATT, CDR2 SNEGSKA (reference sequence).

This clonotype appeared once. A much bigger clone sits one base away, suggesting this may be a read error. The genes are TRBV6-1 and TRBJ2-5; TRBD2 matches 8 bases. The CDR3 sequence is 14 residues long. V lost 9 bases, J lost 4 bases, and 10 bases stayed unmatched. Per germline, CDR1 MNHNS and CDR2 SASEGT. The CDR3 spells CASDAGGAPETQYF. In nucleotides, the CDR3 is TGTGCCAGTGACGCGGGGGGCGCTCCAGAGACCCAGTACTTC.

To note about this clonotype: This clone may be a read error of a much larger clone one base away. The chain recombines TRBV11-2 with TRBJ1-6; TRBD1 agrees at 7 bases. Germline V gene data show CDR1 as SGHAT and CDR2 as FQNNGV. V dropped 4 bases and J dropped 9; count of bases not matched to a gene: 6. This CDR3 region has 14 residues. The CDR3 loop reads CASSSGEGASPLHF. The CDR3 nucleotides read TGTGCCAGCAGCTCCGGAGAGGGGGCTTCACCCCTCCACTTT.

To note about this clonotype: A junction boundary mismatches the germline segment, possibly from a read error. The gene calls are TRBV7-8 and TRBJ2-1; D possibly corresponds to TRBD1 (6 bases). CDR1 is SGHVS, CDR2 FQNEAQ, per germline. The CDR3 loop spans 14 amino acids. This CDR3 is CASSLGGPFNEQFF. The CDR3 DNA is TGTGCCAGCAGCTTAGGGGGGCCTTTCAATGAGCAGTTTTTC.

This clonotype has at least ten counts. The rearrangement links TRBV6-1 to TRBJ2-4; the D call may be TRBD1 or TRBD2 (6 bases each). Germline CDR1 MNHNS, CDR2 SASEGT. This CDR3 region has 16 residues. With 6 bases removed from V and 1 base from J, the gap between germline ends came to 16 bases. CDR3 sequence reads: CASSDPGASAKNIQYF. CDR3 sequence (DNA): TGTGCCAGCAGCGACCCGGGGGCTAGTGCCAAAAACATTCAGTACTTC.

About this clonotype itself: The junction does not match germline at one end; this may be a read error. The rearrangement links TRBV5-4 to TRBJ1-1, with D maybe TRBD1 (6 bases). Germline loops: CDR1 SGHNT, CDR2 YYREEE (reference sequence). The CDR3 totals 16 residues. CDR3: CASSLDTGNMNAEAFF. For the CDR3, the DNA is TGTGCCAGCAGCTTGGATACAGGGAACATGAACGCTGAAGCTTTCTTT.

A note on this clonotype: Relative to the germline gene, one junction end is altered; a read error may explain this. The rearrangement joins TRBV20-1 to TRBJ1-2; D may be TRBD1 (5 bases). The CDR3 spans 12 residues. Germline assignment: CDR1 DFQATT and CDR2 SNEGSKA (reference sequence). The CDR3 coding sequence is TGCAGTGCTACAGCCGGGGACTATGGTTACATCTTC. Its protein is CSATAGDYGYIF.

In this sample, this clonotype turned up a few times. V is TRBV19 and J is TRBJ1-2, with TRBD1 as a possible D gene (5 bases). Trimming took 5 bases from V and 2 from J, leaving 12 bases between them. The CDR3 is made up of 14 amino acids. The germline gives CDR1 LNHDA, CDR2 SQIVND (reference sequence). The CDR3 loop is CASSSGHKNYGYTF. The CDR3 DNA is TGTGCCAGTAGTTCCGGACACAAGAACTATGGCTACACCTTC.